This T cell receptor (beta chain) was identified during a study of cytomegalovirus exposure and HLA in healthy donors. Across the whole study: A prior study identified just under 120 million unique TCR beta sequences from about 179 million T cells.

Per the germline V gene, CDR1 is MGHDK and CDR2 is SYGVNS. The CDR3 spans 13 residues. V was shortened by 1 base and J by 5 bases, with 8 bases between the two germline ends. Study-level points and caveats: HLA-A and HLA-B allele assignments for most subjects were reportedly predicted accurately using TCR beta sequences. By a later analysis, the bulk of CMV-associated TCR beta chains appeared HLA-restricted. In an earlier analysis, about 87% or about 30%: the productive usage of most TCR beta V segments.

Vbeta (60) and Jbeta (13) primers were used in the PCR. Generated by immunoSEQ multiplex PCR, the TCRdb table keeps only in-frame clones and is missing some. The table lists approximately 170,000 clones, roughly 79% of them singletons. Comment on this clone: Its antigen is currently unknown.

Sequencing was performed on PBMCs. V is TRBV25-1 and J is TRBJ1-2, with D possibly matching TRBD1 (6 bases). This clonotype originated in a woman in her thirties or forties in good health and CMV-seronegative. The CDR3 region has the DNA TGTGCCAGCAGTGAATTACAGGGTTATGGCTACACCTTC. As protein: CASSELQGYGYTF.